Below, 5 T cell receptor beta chains from the same sample are listed, as sequenced in a study of OX40 agonist ivuxolimab in advanced cancers. Here immunoSEQ multiplex PCR was the method, and the copy in TCRdb shows in-frame clones only, minus some. Among about 84,000 clones listed, approximately 80% were seen once. The sequencing used CD4+ or CD8+ T cells sorted from blood, collected in a trial of the OX40 agonist ivuxolimab. The receptors derive from an adult with an advanced solid tumor such as melanoma, head and neck, liver or kidney cancer.

V usage is TRBV11-2 and J usage is TRBJ1-1, with 12 bases aligning to TRBD1. The CDR3 contains 19 residues. V trimming: 4 bases; J trimming: 0 bases; junction bases outside the gene matches: 12. The germline gives CDR1 SGHAT, CDR2 FQNNGV. This CDR3 reads CASSSNGWGQGAVNTEAFF. In nucleotides, the CDR3 is TGTGCCAGCAGCTCGAACGGGTGGGGACAGGGGGCGGTGAACACTGAAGCTTTCTTT.

J is TRBJ2-2 and V is TRBV6-4, with 9 bases fitting TRBD2. The CDR3 consists of 17 residues. The V gene's germline CDR1 is MRHNA and CDR2 SNTAGT. V lost 3 bases, J lost 5 bases, and 10 bases stayed unmatched. CDR3 protein: CASSEGSGGPGTGELFF. The CDR3 DNA reads TGTGCCAGCAGTGAGGGTAGCGGGGGCCCTGGAACCGGGGAGCTGTTTTTT.

This clone was seen a single time. The chain employs TRBV7-9 and TRBJ2-3; 8 positions agree with TRBD2. Germline V CDR1 and CDR2: SEHNR, FQNEAQ (reference sequence). With V trimmed by 1 base and J by 1 base, 1 base remained unmatched. This CDR3 is 15 amino acids long. The CDR3 spells CASSLGRGGTDTQYF. In DNA, the CDR3 is TGTGCCAGCAGCTTAGGGCGGGGGGGCACAGATACGCAGTATTTT. Combining the CDR3 with reference TRBV7-9 and TRBJ2-3 gives the whole variable domain DTGVSQNPRHKITKRGQNVTFRCDPISEHNRLYWYRQTLGQGPEFLTYFQNEAQLEKSRLLSDRFSAERPKGSFSTLEIQRTEQGDSAMYLCASSLGRGGTDTQYFGPGTRLTVL.

V and J are TRBV28 and TRBJ1-5; a weak D match, TRBD1 (5 bases). V lost 8 bases, J lost 3 bases, and 14 bases lay in between. CDR1 is MDHEN, CDR2 SYDVKM, per germline. The CDR3 is made up of 14 amino acids. The CDR3 nucleotides are TGTGCCAGCCTCATAGCCAGGGACAATCAGCCCCAGCATTTT. It codes for CASLIARDNQPQHF.

The chain combines TRBV5-6 with TRBJ2-3, with 8 bases fitting TRBD2. Per germline, CDR1 SGHDT and CDR2 YYEEEE. With 6 bases clipped from V and 3 bases from J, the junction kept 6 bases outside the gene matches. The CDR3 length is 14 residues. The CDR3 sequence: CASTAGGLTDTQYF. The CDR3 DNA sequence: TGTGCCAGCACTGCGGGGGGCCTGACAGATACGCAGTATTTT. Together with reference TRBV5-6 and TRBJ2-3, the CDR3 gives the full variable domain: DAGVTQSPTHLIKTRGQQVTLRCSPKSGHDTVSWYQQALGQGPQFIFQYYEEEERQRGNFPDRFSGHQFPNYSSELNVNALLLGDSALYLCASTAGGLTDTQYFGPGTRLTVL.